The 5 T cell receptor beta chains below were found in one sample sequenced in a study of blood T cell repertoires in COVID-19. Clones were read by immunoSEQ multiplex PCR, and TCRdb kept only the in-frame ones, dropping some. Among 200,000 to 250,000 clones listed, around 82% were seen once. The sample taken for sequencing was peripheral blood. All receptors come from a woman in her 70s with acute or convalescent COVID-19.

The chain couples TRBV9 to TRBJ2-5, with D possibly being TRBD2 (5 bases). Germline V gives CDR1 SGDLS, CDR2 YYNGEE. This CDR3 is 13 amino acids long. V was trimmed by 4 bases and J by 3 bases, leaving 10 bases between them. The CDR3 here is CASSSGVEETQYF. CDR3 bases: TGTGCCAGCAGCTCCGGGGTGGAAGAGACCCAGTACTTC.

This sequence joins TRBV6-6 and TRBJ2-3; 12 bases fit TRBD2. This CDR3 comprises 15 residues. CDR1 and CDR2 (germline): MNHNY, SVGAGI (reference sequence). Trimming took 5 bases from V and 5 from J; bases not matched to a gene: 5. This CDR3 is CASSPSGGAIDTQYF. The CDR3 DNA reads TGTGCCAGCAGTCCTAGCGGGGGGGCGATAGATACGCAGTATTTT.

This clone occurred a few times. The genes are TRBV4-1 and TRBJ2-4; 8 nucleotides line up with TRBD1. The CDR3 is made up of 15 amino acids. Germline V gives CDR1 MGHRA, CDR2 YSYEKL. V lost 1 base, J lost 7 bases, and 6 bases stayed unmatched. The CDR3 coding sequence is TGCGCCAGCAGCCAAGCCCCAGGACAGGGCAACATTCAGTACTTC. This codes for CASSQAPGQGNIQYF.

A few counts support this clone. V is TRBV5-8 and J is TRBJ2-7; 7 nucleotides align to TRBD2. V lost 1 base to trimming and J lost 7 bases; unmatched junction nucleotides: 8. The CDR3 loop spans 14 amino acids. Germline assignment: CDR1 SGHTS and CDR2 YDEGEE. CDR3 nucleotide sequence: TGTGCCAGCAGCTTGATGCGGGGGTCTGATGAGCAGTACGTC. Protein: CASSLMRGSDEQYV.

The J gene is TRBJ2-1, the V gene TRBV7-2; TRBD2 agrees at 8 bases. Trimming cost V 4 bases and J 7 bases; bases outside gene matches: 6. Germline assignment: CDR1 SGHTA and CDR2 FQGNSA. The CDR3 sequence is 14 residues long. The CDR3 bases are TGTGCCAGCAGCTCGGGGGGGCAAGGGAATGAGCAGTTCTTC. Amino acid sequence: CASSSGGQGNEQFF.